One sample yielded the 23 T cell receptor beta chains listed below, sequenced in a study of CD8 T cells in Susac syndrome. RNA was extracted with the RNeasy kit, and a quantity of roughly 0.5 to 1 ug was reverse transcribed using random hexamers. Each CDR3 protein is one row after TCRdb ran MiXCR on the immunoSEQ multiplex PCR reads. Among approximately 200,000 distinct CDR3 sequences listed, about 94% were seen once. Material for sequencing was CD4+ T cells from PBMCs. These receptors were taken from a human donor with multiple sclerosis.

The genes are TRBV20-1 and TRBJ2-1; 7 nucleotides line up with TRBD1. The CDR3 spans 11 residues. With V trimmed by 5 bases and J by 6 bases, 1 base remained unmatched. Germline-derived CDR1 and CDR2 are DFQATT and SNEGSKA (reference sequence). CDR3 residues: CSAHRGNEQFF. Here the CDR3 DNA reads TGCAGTGCTCACAGGGGCAATGAGCAGTTCTTC.

The chain joins TRBV2 to TRBJ2-1; 9 positions match TRBD1. After removal of 6 bases from V and 4 bases from J, the junction contained 4 bases not matched to a gene. The CDR3 is 14 amino acids. Germline-derived CDR1 and CDR2 are SNHLY and FYNNEI. Here the CDR3 DNA reads TGTGCCAGCAGGGACAGGGGTAGATACAATGAGCAGTTCTTC. Amino acids: CASRDRGRYNEQFF.

The chain has TRBV30 and TRBJ2-7, with 9 bases fitting TRBD1. This CDR3 has 14 amino acids. With 1 base clipped from V and 3 bases from J, the junction kept 4 bases outside the gene matches. Germline V lookup: CDR1 GTSNPN, CDR2 SVGIG (reference sequence). CDR3 nucleotide sequence: TGTGCCTGGAGTGACGGGACAGGGATCTACGAGCAGTACTTC. Translated: CAWSDGTGIYEQYF.

The V call is TRBV3-1, the J call TRBJ2-7, with TRBD1 matching 8 bases. Trimming cost V 4 bases and J 2 bases; bases outside gene matches: 7. CDR1 is LGHDT and CDR2 is YNNKEL in the germline V gene (reference sequence). The length of the CDR3 is 15 residues. The CDR3 nucleotides read TGTGCCAGCAGCCCATTCAAGGACAGGGCCTACGAGCAGTACTTC. Amino acids: CASSPFKDRAYEQYF.

The chain joins TRBV6-2 or TRBV6-3 to TRBJ2-3, with D possibly matching TRBD1 (5 bases). V shed 0 bases and J shed 3 bases, with 13 bases lying between them. The CDR3 has 16 residues. Germline V gives CDR1 MNHEY, CDR2 SVGEGT. The CDR3 region has the DNA TGTGCCAGCAGTTACTCCGTGGGGCTGGGTACAGATACGCAGTATTTT. This gives the protein CASSYSVGLGTDTQYF.

V usage is TRBV3-1 and J usage is TRBJ2-5; no firm D call. The V end was cut by 1 base, the J end by 5 bases, with 14 bases between. The CDR3 spans 15 residues. CDR1 LGHDT and CDR2 YNNKEL come from the germline V gene (reference sequence). CDR3 sequence: CASSQGWTGPETQYF. The DNA for the CDR3 is TGTGCCAGCAGCCAAGGATGGACCGGGCCGGAGACCCAGTACTTC.

The chain carries TRBV6-6 and TRBJ1-4; 7 bases are a match to TRBD1. V shed 6 bases and J 8 bases; nucleotides not matched to a gene: 9. The length of the CDR3 is 14 residues. The germline V gene has CDR1 MNHNY and CDR2 SVGAGI (reference sequence). Here the CDR3 DNA reads TGTGCCAGCAGGAACCGGGACAGTGACGAAAAACTGTTTTTT. Amino acids: CASRNRDSDEKLFF.

This clonotype has just one count. The V call is TRBV5-1, the J call TRBJ2-1, with unresolved D. Germline V gene lookup returns CDR1 SGHRS and CDR2 YFSETQ. V dropped 4 bases and J dropped 9 bases, with 14 bases sitting between them. This CDR3 has 13 residues. The DNA of the CDR3 is TGCGCCAGCAGCCCAGAAGGGAACGGTGAGCAGTTCTTC. It yields the protein CASSPEGNGEQFF.

The chain is built from TRBV4-2 and TRBJ2-1, with 8 nucleotides matching TRBD2. The germline V gene encodes CDR1 LGHNA and CDR2 YNFKEQ. This CDR3 has 17 residues. V shed 0 bases, J shed 0 bases, and the junction held 4 bases outside the gene matches. This CDR3 reads CASSQEASGGSYNEQFF. In DNA, the CDR3 is TGTGCCAGCAGCCAAGAAGCCAGCGGGGGCTCCTACAATGAGCAGTTCTTC.

The genes are TRBV9 and TRBJ2-4; D is unclear. The CDR3 contains 13 residues. Germline V gene lookup returns CDR1 SGDLS and CDR2 YYNGEE. Trimming pared 0 bases from V and 1 base from J, leaving 2 bases between. CDR3 residues: CASSVDAKNIQYF. DNA of the CDR3: TGTGCCAGCAGCGTAGATGCCAAAAACATTCAGTACTTC.

The chain carries TRBV3-1 and TRBJ2-2; D remains unclear. V lost 0 bases, J lost 4 bases, and 12 bases lay in between. The CDR3 is 16 amino acids. Germline CDR1 reads LGHDT; CDR2 reads YNNKEL (reference sequence). The CDR3: CASSQEVVLVTGELFF. The DNA for the CDR3 is TGTGCCAGCAGCCAAGAAGTTGTACTGGTCACCGGGGAGCTGTTTTTT.

This chain joins TRBV28 and TRBJ1-5; 12 nucleotides align to TRBD1. The germline CDR1 and CDR2 sequences are MDHEN and SYDVKM. Unmatched junction bases numbered 7, after V lost 6 bases and J lost 7 bases. CDR3 size: 15 residues. CDR3 residues: CASSPGDRGRQPQHF. CDR3 DNA: TGTGCCAGCAGCCCCGGGGACAGGGGGCGACAGCCCCAGCATTTT.

The chain couples TRBV20-1 to TRBJ2-1, with 9 bases identical to TRBD2. The germline V gene encodes CDR1 DFQATT and CDR2 SNEGSKA (reference sequence). The ends lost 3 bases at V and 4 bases at J; junction bases unmatched: 16. The CDR3 runs 18 residues. The CDR3 bases are TGCAGTGCTAGTGGAGGCGGTAGCGGGGGCAAGCGTTACAATGAGCAGTTCTTC. This gives the protein CSASGGGSGGKRYNEQFF.

The V gene is TRBV29-1, the J gene TRBJ2-5; D remains ambiguous. The CDR3 loop spans 13 amino acids. V lost 6 bases and J 6 bases, leaving 17 bases between the germline ends. CDR1 is SQVTM, CDR2 ANQGSEA, per germline. The CDR3: CSVGPGRAKTQYF. CDR3 DNA sequence: TGCAGCGTGGGCCCGGGTCGTGCGAAGACCCAGTACTTC.

V is TRBV12-3 or TRBV12-4 and J is TRBJ1-1; D is possibly TRBD1 (5 bases). The germline V and J ends were trimmed by 1 base and 5 bases, with 8 bases remaining between them. The CDR3 extends over 13 amino acids. The CDR3 sequence is CASSLVGVTEAFF. The CDR3 nucleotides are TGTGCCAGCAGTTTAGTGGGGGTAACTGAAGCTTTCTTT.

The chain combines TRBV29-1 with TRBJ2-7, with 9 bases identical to TRBD1. CDR3 length: 10 amino acids. Germline values: CDR1 SQVTM, CDR2 ANQGSEA. Germline trimming cut 6 bases from V and 7 bases from J; bases unmatched to any gene: 1. The CDR3 loop is CSVGTGEQYF. The CDR3 nucleotides are TGCAGCGTGGGGACAGGGGAGCAGTACTTC.

The CDR3 region is CASSPRTDQPQHF. The CDR3, as DNA: TGTGCCAGCTCACCTAGGACGGATCAGCCCCAGCATTTT. The V and J genes are TRBV18 and TRBJ1-5; D is uncertain. CDR3 length: 13 amino acids. Per germline, CDR1 KGHSH and CDR2 LQKENI. Trimming stripped 3 bases from V and 5 bases from J, with 8 bases between. The variable domain in full, completed from reference TRBV18 and TRBJ1-5, reads NAGVMQNPRHLVRRRGQEARLRCSPMKGHSHVYWYRQLPEEGLKFMVYLQKENIIDESGMPKERFSAEFPKEGPSILRIQQVVRGDSAAYFCASSPRTDQPQHFGDGTRLSIL.

The rearrangement links TRBV20-1 to TRBJ2-7; maybe TRBD1 (7 bases). The length of the CDR3 is 13 residues. V was clipped by 4 bases and J by 4 bases, with 14 bases between them. Germline V gene sequence: CDR1 DFQATT, CDR2 SNEGSKA (reference sequence). CDR3 coding DNA: TGCAGTGCTATGGAGGGGGCGGGATACGAGCAGTACTTC. This encodes CSAMEGAGYEQYF.

J is TRBJ2-2 and V is TRBV24-1; D not resolved. CDR3 length: 17 amino acids. The germline gives CDR1 KGHDR, CDR2 SFDVKD. V was shortened by 10 bases and J by 1 base, with 21 bases between the two germline ends. CDR3 sequence reads: CATMGYVGGLNTGELFF. The CDR3 DNA reads TGTGCCACTATGGGCTATGTAGGCGGATTGAACACCGGGGAGCTGTTTTTT.

The V gene is TRBV6-6, the J gene TRBJ2-7; tentative D call: TRBD1 (6 bases). The CDR3 runs to 14 residues. Trimming took off 4 bases at V and 5 bases at J, with 15 bases between the two ends. The germline V gene has CDR1 MNHNY and CDR2 SVGAGI (reference sequence). CDR3 loop: CASSWVQGADEQYF. CDR3 in DNA: TGTGCCAGCAGTTGGGTACAGGGTGCCGACGAGCAGTACTTC.

The CDR3 is CASRSTGAPTYNEQFF. The CDR3 DNA reads as TGTGCCAGCAGATCGACAGGGGCGCCAACCTACAATGAGCAGTTCTTC. V gene TRBV4-2 combines with J gene TRBJ2-1; 8 nucleotides line up with TRBD1. The V segment lost 6 bases and the J segment 2 bases; nucleotides outside the gene matches: 9. Germline CDR1 is LGHNA and CDR2 is YNFKEQ. The CDR3 runs 16 residues.

The genes are TRBV29-1 and TRBJ2-7, with D maybe TRBD1 (5 bases). This CDR3 is 11 amino acids long. V shed 4 bases and J shed 2 bases, with 6 bases lying between them. The germline CDR1 and CDR2 sequences are SQVTM and ANQGSEA. CDR3 nucleotide sequence: TGCAGCGTTGGGGGCACCTACGAGCAGTACTTC. As protein: CSVGGTYEQYF.

The chain employs TRBV5-4 and TRBJ1-5; perhaps TRBD1 as D (5 bases). The V gene lost 4 bases and the J gene lost 2 bases, with 10 bases spanning the gap. The CDR3 runs 14 residues. Germline lookup yields CDR1 SGHNT and CDR2 YYREEE (reference sequence). The CDR3 DNA reads as TGTGCCAGCAGCCCCGGGGCGGGCAATCAGCCCCAGCATTTT. Residues: CASSPGAGNQPQHF. The entire variable domain, with the rest obtained from reference TRBV5-4 and TRBJ1-5, is as follows: ETGVTQSPTHLIKTRGQQVTLRCSSQSGHNTVSWYQQALGQGPQFIFQYYREEENGRGNFPPRFSGLQFPNYSSELNVNALELDDSALYLCASSPGAGNQPQHFGDGTRLSIL.